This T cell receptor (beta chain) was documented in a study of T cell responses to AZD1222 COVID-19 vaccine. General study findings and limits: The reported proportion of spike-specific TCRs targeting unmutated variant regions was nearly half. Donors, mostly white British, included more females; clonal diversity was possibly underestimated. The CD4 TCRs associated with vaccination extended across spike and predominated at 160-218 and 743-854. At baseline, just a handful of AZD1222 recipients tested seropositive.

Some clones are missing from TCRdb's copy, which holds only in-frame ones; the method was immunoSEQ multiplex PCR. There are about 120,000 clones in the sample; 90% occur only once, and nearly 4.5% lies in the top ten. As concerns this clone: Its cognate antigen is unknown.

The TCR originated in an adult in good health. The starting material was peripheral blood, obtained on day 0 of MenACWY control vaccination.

CDR3 sequence: CASRTGGQETQYF. For the CDR3, the DNA is TGTGCCAGCAGGACCGGGGGACAAGAGACCCAGTACTTC. The chain is built from TRBV5-4 and TRBJ2-5; D may be TRBD2 (6 bases). Germline CDR1 is SGHNT and CDR2 is YYREEE (reference sequence). Trimming shortened V by 5 bases and J by 2 bases, and 10 bases separated the two germline ends. The CDR3 sequence is 13 residues long.